The clone carrying this T cell receptor (beta chain) was detected only a few times. The germline V gene has CDR1 SGHRS and CDR2 YFSETQ. V shed 1 base and J shed 0 bases, with 11 bases lying between them. The CDR3 is 15 amino acids. The data belong to a study of T cell responses to AZD1222 COVID-19 vaccine. Assay: immunoSEQ multiplex PCR; the TCRdb copy retains only in-frame clones and omits some. The table records tens of thousands of clones, 92% of them present only once. The starting material was peripheral blood, obtained on day 0 of AZD1222 vaccination. The TCR sequence derives from an adult in good health. The V and J genes are TRBV5-1 and TRBJ2-7, with D tentatively TRBD1 (6 bases). CDR3: CASSLTGLSSYEQYF. For the CDR3, the DNA is TGCGCCAGCAGCTTGACAGGGCTAAGCTCCTACGAGCAGTACTTC.